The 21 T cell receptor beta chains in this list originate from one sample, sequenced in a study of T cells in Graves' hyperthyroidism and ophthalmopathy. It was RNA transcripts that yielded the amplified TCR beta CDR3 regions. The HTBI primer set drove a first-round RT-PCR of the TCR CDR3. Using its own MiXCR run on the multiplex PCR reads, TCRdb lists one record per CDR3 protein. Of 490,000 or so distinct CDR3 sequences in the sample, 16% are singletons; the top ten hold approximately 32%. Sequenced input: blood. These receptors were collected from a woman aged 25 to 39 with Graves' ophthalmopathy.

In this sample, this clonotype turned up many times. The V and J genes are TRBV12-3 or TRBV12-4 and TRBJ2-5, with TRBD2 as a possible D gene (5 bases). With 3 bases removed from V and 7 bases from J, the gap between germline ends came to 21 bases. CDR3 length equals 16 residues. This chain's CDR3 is CASSFRSDWFKVTQYF. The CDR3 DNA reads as TGTGCCAGCAGTTTCCGTAGCGACTGGTTTAAAGTGACCCAGTACTTC.

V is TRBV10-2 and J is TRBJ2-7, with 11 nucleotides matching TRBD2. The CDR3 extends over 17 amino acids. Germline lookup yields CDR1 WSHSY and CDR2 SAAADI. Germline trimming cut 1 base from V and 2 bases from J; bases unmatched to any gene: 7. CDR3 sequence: CASSEWLAGGLTYEQYF. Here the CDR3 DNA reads TGCGCCAGCAGTGAGTGGCTAGCGGGAGGATTAACCTACGAGCAGTACTTC.

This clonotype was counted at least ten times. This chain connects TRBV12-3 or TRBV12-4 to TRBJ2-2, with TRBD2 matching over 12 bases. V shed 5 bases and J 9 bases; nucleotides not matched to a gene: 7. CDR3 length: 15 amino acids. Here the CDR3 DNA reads TGTGCCAGCAGTGCCCCGGGACTAGCGGGCAGGGAGCTGTTTTTT. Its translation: CASSAPGLAGRELFF.

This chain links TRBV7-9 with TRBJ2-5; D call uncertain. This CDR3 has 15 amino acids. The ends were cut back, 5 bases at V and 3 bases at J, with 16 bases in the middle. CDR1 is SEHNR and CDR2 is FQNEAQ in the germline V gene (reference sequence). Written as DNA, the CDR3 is TGTGCCAGCAGCCCCAGTGTCTCCCGCGAAGAGACCCAGTACTTC. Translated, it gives CASSPSVSREETQYF.

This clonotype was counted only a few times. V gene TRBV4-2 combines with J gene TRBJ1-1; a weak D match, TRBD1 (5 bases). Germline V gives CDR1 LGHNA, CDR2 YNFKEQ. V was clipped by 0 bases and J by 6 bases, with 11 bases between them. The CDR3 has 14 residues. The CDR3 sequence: CASSQEGAGPEAFF. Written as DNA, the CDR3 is TGTGCCAGCAGCCAAGAAGGTGCGGGACCTGAAGCTTTCTTT.

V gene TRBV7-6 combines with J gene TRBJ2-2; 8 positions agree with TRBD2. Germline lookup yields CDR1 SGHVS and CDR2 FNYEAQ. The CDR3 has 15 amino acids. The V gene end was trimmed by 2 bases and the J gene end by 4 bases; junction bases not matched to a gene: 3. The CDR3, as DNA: TGTGCCAGCAGCTTACCGGGAGGGGGCACCGGGGAGCTGTTTTTT. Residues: CASSLPGGGTGELFF.

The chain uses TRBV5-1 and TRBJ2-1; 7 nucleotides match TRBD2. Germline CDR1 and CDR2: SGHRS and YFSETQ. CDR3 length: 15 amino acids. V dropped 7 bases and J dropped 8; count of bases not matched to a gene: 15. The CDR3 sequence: CASGSPGLKLDEQFF. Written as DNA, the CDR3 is TGCGCCAGCGGGTCACCGGGACTAAAGTTGGATGAGCAGTTCTTC. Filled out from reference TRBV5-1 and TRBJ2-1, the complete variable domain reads KAGVTQTPRYLIKTRGQQVTLSCSPISGHRSVSWYQQTPGQGLQFLFEYFSETQRNKGNFPGRFSGRQFSNSRSEMNVSTLELGDSALYLCASGSPGLKLDEQFFGPGTRLTVL.

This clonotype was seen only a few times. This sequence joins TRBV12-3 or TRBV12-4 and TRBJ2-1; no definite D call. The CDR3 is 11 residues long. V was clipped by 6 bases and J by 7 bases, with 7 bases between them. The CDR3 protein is CASSHPNEQFF. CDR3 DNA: TGTGCCAGCAGCCATCCTAATGAGCAGTTCTTC.

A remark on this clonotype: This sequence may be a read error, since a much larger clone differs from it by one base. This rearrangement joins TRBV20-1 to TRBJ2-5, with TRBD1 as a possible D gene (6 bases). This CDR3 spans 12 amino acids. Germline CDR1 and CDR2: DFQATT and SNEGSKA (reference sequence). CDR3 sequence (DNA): TGCAGTGCCGTACAGGGCACAGAGACCCAGTGCTTC. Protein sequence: CSAVQGTETQCF.

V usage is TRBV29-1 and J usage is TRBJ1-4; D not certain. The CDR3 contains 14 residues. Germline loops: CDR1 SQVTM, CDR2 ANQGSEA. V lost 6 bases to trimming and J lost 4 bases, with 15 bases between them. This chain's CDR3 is CSVAPSSLNEKLFF. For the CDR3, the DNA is TGCAGCGTGGCCCCGAGCTCCCTTAATGAAAAACTGTTTTTT.

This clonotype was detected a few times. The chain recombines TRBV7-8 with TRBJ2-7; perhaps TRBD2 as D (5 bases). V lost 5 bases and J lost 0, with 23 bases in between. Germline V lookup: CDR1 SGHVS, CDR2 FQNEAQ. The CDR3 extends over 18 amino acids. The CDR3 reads CASSPSSLFIVSSYEQYF. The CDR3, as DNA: TGTGCCAGCAGCCCATCTAGCCTCTTCATCGTTTCCTCCTACGAGCAGTACTTC. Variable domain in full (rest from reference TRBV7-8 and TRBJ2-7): GAGVSQSPRYKVAKRGQDVALRCDPISGHVSLFWYQQALGQGPEFLTYFQNEAQLDKSGLPSDRFFAERPEGSVSTLKIQRTQQEDSAVYLCASSPSSLFIVSSYEQYFGPGTRLTVT.

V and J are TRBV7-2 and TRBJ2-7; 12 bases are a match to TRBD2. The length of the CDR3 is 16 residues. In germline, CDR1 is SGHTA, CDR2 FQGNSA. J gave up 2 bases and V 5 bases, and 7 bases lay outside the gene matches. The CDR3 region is CASSTRLAGATYEQYF. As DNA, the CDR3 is TGTGCCAGCAGCACACGACTAGCGGGAGCGACCTACGAGCAGTACTTC.

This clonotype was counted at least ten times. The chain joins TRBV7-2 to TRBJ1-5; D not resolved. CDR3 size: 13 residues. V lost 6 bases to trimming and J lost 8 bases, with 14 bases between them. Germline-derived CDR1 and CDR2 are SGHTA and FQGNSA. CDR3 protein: CASRFDQAEPQHF. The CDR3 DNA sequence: TGTGCCAGCAGATTTGATCAGGCAGAGCCCCAGCATTTT. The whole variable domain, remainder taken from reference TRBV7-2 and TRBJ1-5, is GAGVSQSPSNKVTEKGKDVELRCDPISGHTALYWYRQSLGQGLEFLIYFQGNSAPDKSGLPSDRFSAERTGGSVSTLTIQRTQQEDSAVYLCASRFDQAEPQHFGDGTRLSIL.

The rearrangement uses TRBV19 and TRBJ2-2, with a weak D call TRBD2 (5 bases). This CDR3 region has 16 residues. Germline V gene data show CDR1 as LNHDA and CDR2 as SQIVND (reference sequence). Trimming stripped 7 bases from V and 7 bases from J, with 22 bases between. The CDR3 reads CASNRGGSRLGGELFF. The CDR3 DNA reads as TGTGCCAGTAACCGGGGTGGGAGTCGGTTGGGCGGGGAGCTGTTTTTT.

As DNA, the CDR3 is TGTGCCAGCAGCTTACCACCAGGGGGAGCTATCTATGGCTACACCTTC. Translation: CASSLPPGGAIYGYTF. The chain recombines TRBV11-2 with TRBJ1-2; 7 nucleotides align to TRBD1. The trim removed 2 bases at V and 4 bases at J, leaving 10 bases unmatched. The CDR3 is 16 amino acids. Germline V gene data show CDR1 as SGHAT and CDR2 as FQNNGV.

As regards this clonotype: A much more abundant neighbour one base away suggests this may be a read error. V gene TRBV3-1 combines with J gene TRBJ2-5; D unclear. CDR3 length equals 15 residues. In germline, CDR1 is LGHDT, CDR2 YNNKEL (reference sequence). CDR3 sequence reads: CANSQGLLPRETQYF. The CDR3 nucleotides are TGTGCCAACAGCCAAGGTTTGCTGCCCAGGGAGACCCAGTACTTC.

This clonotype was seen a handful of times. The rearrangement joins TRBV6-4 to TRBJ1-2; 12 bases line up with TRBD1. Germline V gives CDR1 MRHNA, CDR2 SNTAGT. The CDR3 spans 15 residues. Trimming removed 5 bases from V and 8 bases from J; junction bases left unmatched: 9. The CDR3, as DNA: TGTGCCAGCAGTCTTCCGGGACAGGGGGCGGACGGCTACACCTTC. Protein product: CASSLPGQGADGYTF.

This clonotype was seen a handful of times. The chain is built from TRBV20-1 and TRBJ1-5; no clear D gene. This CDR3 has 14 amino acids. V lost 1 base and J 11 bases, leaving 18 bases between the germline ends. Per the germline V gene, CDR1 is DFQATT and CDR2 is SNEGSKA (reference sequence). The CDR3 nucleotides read TGCAGTGCTAGAGTCCCGGTGTCGGCCCAGACCCAGCATTTT. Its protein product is CSARVPVSAQTQHF.

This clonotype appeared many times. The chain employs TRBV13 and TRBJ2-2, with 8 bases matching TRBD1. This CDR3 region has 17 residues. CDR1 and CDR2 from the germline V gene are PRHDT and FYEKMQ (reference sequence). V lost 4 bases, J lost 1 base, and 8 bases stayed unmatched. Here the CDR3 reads CASSSSDRGRNTGELFF. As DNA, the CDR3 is TGTGCCAGCAGCTCGTCAGACAGGGGCAGGAACACCGGGGAGCTGTTTTTT. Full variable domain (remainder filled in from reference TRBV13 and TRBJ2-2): AAGVIQSPRHLIKEKRETATLKCYPIPRHDTVYWYQQGPGQDPQFLISFYEKMQSDKGSIPDRFSAQQFSDYHSELNMSSLELGDSALYFCASSSSDRGRNTGELFFGEGSRLTVL.

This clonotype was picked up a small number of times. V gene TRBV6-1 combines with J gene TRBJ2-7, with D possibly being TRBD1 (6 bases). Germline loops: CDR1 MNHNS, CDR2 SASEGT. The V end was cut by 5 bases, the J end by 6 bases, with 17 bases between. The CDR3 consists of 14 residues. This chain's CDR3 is CASSTLGAHVEQYF. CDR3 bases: TGTGCCAGCAGTACCCTGGGGGCGCATGTCGAGCAGTACTTC.

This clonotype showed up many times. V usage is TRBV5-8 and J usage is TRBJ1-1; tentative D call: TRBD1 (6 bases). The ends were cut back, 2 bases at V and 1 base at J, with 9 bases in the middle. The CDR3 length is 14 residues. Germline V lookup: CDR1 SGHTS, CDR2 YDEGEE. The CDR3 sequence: CASSFMDRNTEAFF. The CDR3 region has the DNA TGTGCCAGCAGCTTTATGGACAGGAACACTGAAGCTTTCTTT.